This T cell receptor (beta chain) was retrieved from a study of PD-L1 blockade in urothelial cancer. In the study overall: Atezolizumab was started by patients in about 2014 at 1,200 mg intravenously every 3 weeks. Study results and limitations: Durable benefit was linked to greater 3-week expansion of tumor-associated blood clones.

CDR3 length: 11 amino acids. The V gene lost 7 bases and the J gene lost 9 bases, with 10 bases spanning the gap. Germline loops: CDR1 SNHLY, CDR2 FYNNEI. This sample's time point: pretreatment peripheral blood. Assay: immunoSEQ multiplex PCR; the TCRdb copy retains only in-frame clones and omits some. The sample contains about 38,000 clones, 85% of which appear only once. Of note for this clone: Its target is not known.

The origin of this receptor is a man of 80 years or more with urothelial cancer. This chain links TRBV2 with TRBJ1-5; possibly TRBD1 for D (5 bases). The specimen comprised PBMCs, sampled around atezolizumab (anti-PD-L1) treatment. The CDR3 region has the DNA TGTGCCAGCACTCAGGGTGGGCCCCAGCATTTT. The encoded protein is CASTQGGPQHF.